Listed below are T cell receptor beta chains from one sample, sequenced in a study of cytomegalovirus exposure and HLA in healthy donors. Profiling relied on immunoSEQ multiplex PCR, and the TCRdb table lists in-frame clones only, not all of them. The sample carries about 93,000 clones, about four fifths recorded once. The source material was PBMCs. The receptors were gathered from a man between 25 and 39 years old in good health and CMV-seronegative. Each CDR3 is given with its conserved first and last residue. D genes are given only for firm matches. Size is stated for part of the rows, as once, few or many counts, or as a class when the clone is expanded.

clone_size j_call d_call v_call cdr3_aa cdr3_nt
NA TRBJ2-1 NA TRBV6-5 CASSYNGPGTYNEQFF TGTGCCAGCAGTTACAATGGGCCAGGGACCTACAATGAGCAGTTCTTC
NA TRBJ1-2 NA TRBV10-2 CASSSPGGYTF TGCGCCAGCAGTTCCCCCGGGGGCTACACCTTC
NA TRBJ1-5 TRBD1 TRBV4-1 CASSDGTGDDYQPQHF TGCGCCAGCAGCGACGGGACAGGGGATGATTATCAGCCCCAGCATTTT
NA TRBJ1-2 TRBD1 TRBV25-1 CASSEYNRGFGYTF TGTGCCAGCAGTGAATATAACAGGGGGTTTGGCTACACCTTC
NA TRBJ1-2 NA TRBV4-3 CASSQYTVGVTNYGYTF TGCGCCAGCAGCCAATACACGGTAGGGGTGACTAACTATGGCTACACCTTC
NA TRBJ1-2 TRBD1 TRBV7-9 CASSPGRQGYLYGYTF TGTGCCAGCAGCCCGGGCCGACAGGGTTACCTCTATGGCTACACCTTC
NA TRBJ1-3 NA TRBV28 CASIEGSFALSGNTIYF TGTGCCAGCATTGAAGGGAGTTTCGCCCTCTCTGGAAACACCATATATTTT
NA TRBJ2-1 TRBD2 TRBV4-2 CASSQVPGGLAADYNEQFF TGTGCCAGCAGCCAAGTCCCCGGCGGACTAGCGGCCGACTACAATGAGCAGTTCTTC
NA TRBJ2-7 NA TRBV18 CASSPQIRGSSSYEQYF TGTGCCAGCTCACCCCAGATTCGGGGGAGTTCTAGCTACGAGCAGTACTTC
NA TRBJ1-1 NA TRBV5-1 CASSSTPKGGTEAFF TGCGCCAGCAGCTCCACGCCAAAAGGGGGAACTGAAGCTTTCTTT
NA TRBJ2-1 TRBD2 TRBV4-2 CASSQASGRDEQFF TGTGCCAGCAGCCAAGCTAGCGGGAGGGATGAGCAGTTCTTC
NA TRBJ2-1 TRBD2 TRBV13 CASSLYKRREGRRSYNEQFF TGTGCCAGCAGCTTATATAAACGACGGGAGGGCCGTAGGTCCTACAATGAGCAGTTCTTC
NA TRBJ1-6 NA TRBV6-5 CASSYFGTSSPLHF TGTGCCAGCAGTTACTTTGGGACATCCTCACCCCTCCACTTT
NA TRBJ1-1 NA TRBV25-1 CASTESGSNTEAFF TGTGCCAGCACCGAAAGCGGCAGCAACACTGAAGCTTTCTTT
once TRBJ1-2 TRBD1 TRBV5-4 CASSSRQGEGYTF TGTGCCAGCAGCTCAAGACAGGGTGAAGGCTACACCTTC
NA TRBJ2-5 NA TRBV15 CATSRDHTKETQYF TGTGCCACCAGCAGAGATCACACGAAAGAGACCCAGTACTTC
NA TRBJ2-3 TRBD1 TRBV7-2 CASSPQGAETDTQYF TGTGCCAGCAGCCCACAGGGGGCTGAGACAGATACGCAGTATTTT
NA TRBJ2-7 TRBD1 TRBV7-8 CASSLVSQGDEQYF TGTGCCAGCAGCTTAGTAAGTCAGGGGGACGAGCAGTACTTC
NA TRBJ2-3 TRBD2 TRBV5-1 CASSVHTLAGDADTQYF TGCGCCAGCAGCGTGCACACACTAGCGGGAGATGCAGATACGCAGTATTTT
once TRBJ2-1 TRBD2 TRBV11-2 CASSFVAGGPDNEQFF TGTGCCAGCAGCTTTGTAGCGGGAGGGCCCGACAATGAGCAGTTCTTC
NA TRBJ2-3 NA TRBV7-9 CASSLGGRTDTQYF TGTGCCAGCAGCTTGGGGGGTAGGACAGATACGCAGTATTTT
NA TRBJ1-6 NA TRBV6-5 CASSYTGHLNSPLHF TGTGCCAGCAGTTATACAGGGCATCTTAATTCACCCCTCCACTTT
NA TRBJ2-5 NA TRBV5-1 CASSPNQETQYF TGCGCCAGCAGCCCTAACCAAGAGACCCAGTACTTC
NA TRBJ1-4 NA TRBV18 CASSRRQENEKLFF TGTGCCAGCTCACGACGACAGGAAAATGAAAAACTGTTTTTT
NA TRBJ1-1 NA TRBV19 CASSPLVGGWVDTEAFF TGTGCCAGTAGTCCGCTTGTCGGGGGGTGGGTGGACACTGAAGCTTTCTTT
few TRBJ2-7 TRBD1 TRBV7-9 CASSSGTGESSYEQYF TGTGCCAGCAGCTCGGGGACAGGGGAAAGCTCCTACGAGCAGTACTTC
NA TRBJ2-2 TRBD2 TRBV4-2 CASSQGGGPENTGELFF TGTGCCAGCAGCCAAGGGGGGGGTCCAGAGAACACCGGGGAGCTGTTTTTT
NA TRBJ2-5 TRBD1 TRBV5-1 CASSLTGAETQYF TGCGCCAGCAGCCTCACAGGGGCGGAGACCCAGTACTTC
few TRBJ1-1 NA TRBV30 CAWSVGPPRVF TGTGCCTGGAGTGTGGGGCCCCCGCGCGTCTTT
NA TRBJ2-2 NA TRBV11-3 CASSLVGIGTGELFF TGTGCCAGCAGCTTAGTCGGGATAGGCACCGGGGAGCTGTTTTTT
NA TRBJ2-7 NA TRBV6-5 CASSPGPTGEQYF TGTGCCAGCAGCCCCGGGCCAACAGGCGAGCAGTACTTC
few TRBJ2-7 TRBD2 TRBV28 CASSPGLAGGYEQYF TGTGCCAGCAGTCCGGGACTAGCGGGGGGCTACGAGCAGTACTTC
NA TRBJ1-6 TRBD1 TRBV30 CAWSPDRGRITYNSPLHF TGTGCCTGGAGCCCCGACAGGGGGCGAATAACCTATAATTCACCCCTCCACTTT
NA TRBJ2-5 TRBD2 TRBV6-1 CASRELAGAETQYF TGTGCCAGCAGGGAACTAGCGGGGGCAGAGACCCAGTACTTC
NA TRBJ2-7 NA TRBV6-5 CASRYDTSISYEQYF TGTGCCAGCAGGTATGACACCAGCATTTCCTACGAGCAGTACTTC
NA TRBJ2-1 NA TRBV19 CASSFGVQPFF TGTGCCAGTAGTTTCGGGGTTCAGCCGTTCTTC
NA TRBJ1-2 TRBD1 TRBV28 CASSFHDRGNGYTF TGTGCCAGCAGTTTCCACGACAGGGGTAATGGCTACACCTTC
NA TRBJ1-4 NA TRBV25-1 CASSELTGINEKLFF TGTGCCAGCAGTGAACTTACAGGGATTAATGAAAAACTGTTTTTT
NA TRBJ2-5 NA TRBV25-1 CASTKQGWEETQYF TGTGCCAGCACCAAACAGGGATGGGAAGAGACCCAGTACTTC
NA TRBJ2-1 NA TRBV6-6 CAVRGVGLQSNEQFF TGTGCCGTGAGAGGAGTAGGTCTTCAAAGCAATGAGCAGTTCTTC
NA TRBJ2-2 TRBD1 TRBV6-6 CASSGQGTGELFF TGTGCCAGCAGTGGACAGGGGACCGGGGAGCTGTTTTTT
NA TRBJ2-5 NA TRBV15 CATSGQVQETQYF TGTGCCACCAGCGGTCAGGTTCAAGAGACCCAGTACTTC
NA TRBJ1-5 TRBD1 TRBV4-1 CASSQTGTGIIRSNQPQHF TGCGCCAGCAGCCAAACCGGGACAGGGATCATCCGGAGCAATCAGCCCCAGCATTTT
NA TRBJ2-7 NA TRBV5-1 CASSLVDFVRSEQYF TGCGCCAGCAGCTTGGTCGATTTCGTTCGGTCCGAGCAGTACTTC
NA TRBJ2-6 NA TRBV10-3 CAISESQQGANVLTF TGTGCCATCAGTGAGTCTCAACAGGGGGCCAACGTCCTGACTTTC
NA TRBJ2-7 TRBD1 TRBV7-9 CASSPRQGGYEQYF TGTGCCAGCAGCCCACGACAGGGCGGGTACGAGCAGTACTTC
NA TRBJ2-7 NA TRBV13 CASSLSAENYEQYF TGTGCCAGCAGCTTATCGGCGGAGAACTACGAGCAGTACTTC
NA TRBJ2-7 TRBD1 TRBV5-6 CASRLQGAFGNEQYF TGTGCCAGCAGGTTACAGGGGGCTTTCGGGAACGAGCAGTACTTC
NA TRBJ2-7 TRBD1 TRBV5-1 CASSFRTGSYEQYF TGCGCCAGCAGCTTCAGGACAGGGTCATACGAGCAGTACTTC
NA TRBJ1-2 NA TRBV5-4 CASSSPKRGPLDYGYTF TGTGCCAGCAGCTCACCCAAGCGAGGGCCCCTTGACTATGGCTACACCTTC
NA TRBJ2-5 NA TRBV5-1 CASQGLETQYF TGCGCCAGCCAGGGTCTAGAGACCCAGTACTTC
NA TRBJ2-5 TRBD2 TRBV11-2 CASSLSPSGVQETQYF TGTGCCAGCAGCTTATCCCCTAGCGGGGTCCAAGAGACCCAGTACTTC